This T cell receptor beta chain was sequenced for a study of cytomegalovirus exposure and HLA in healthy donors. Overall study results and limits: While the bulk of TCR sequences proved rare, some public TCRs turned up in many donors. As a later analysis showed, a missense DCLRE1C variant was linked to trimming of TCR beta V- and J-genes. Presence/absence comparisons presumed near-even sequencing depth among donors.

A note on this clone: The target antigen is unknown.

Researchers ran the PCR with 60 Vbeta and 13 Jbeta primers. Assay used: immunoSEQ multiplex PCR; TCRdb lists only in-frame clones, some missing. The record lists about 200,000 clones, of which the ten most abundant hold almost 0.75%. This clonotype originated in a boy younger than 18 in good health and CMV-seronegative. The sequencing sample was made of PBMCs.

The chain's CDR3 is CASSYGSPGNTEAFF. The CDR3 nucleotides read TGTGCCAGCAGTTATGGCAGCCCAGGAAACACTGAAGCTTTCTTT. This sequence joins TRBV6-5 and TRBJ1-1; D gene uncertain. Germline V gene data show CDR1 as MNHEY and CDR2 as SVGAGI. The CDR3 runs to 15 residues. V lost 3 bases and J lost 2, with 13 bases in between.